This T cell receptor (beta chain) came from a study of blood T cell repertoires in COVID-19. The wider study: T cells, B-cell-depleted T cells, or PBMCs supplied cDNA or gDNA.

Profiled with immunoSEQ multiplex PCR; TCRdb holds only in-frame clones, not every one. The repertoire holds over 150,000 clones, around 80% seen once, with around a fifth in the top ten. The CDR3 extends over 14 amino acids. Trimming cost V 6 bases and J 3 bases; bases outside gene matches: 5. Germline CDR1 MGHRA, CDR2 YSYEKL. Those enrolled, adults aged roughly 18 to 89 years, came from 25 or so US areas. This clone was observed a handful of times. The sample taken for sequencing was PBMCs or T cells enriched from blood (not recorded which). This sequence originates from a woman in her 70s in a cohort exposed to, infected with or recovered from COVID-19 (not recorded which). This rearrangement joins TRBV4-1 to TRBJ2-3, with 8 positions matching TRBD2. Here the CDR3 DNA reads TGCGCCAGCAGACCGGGACTAGGGACAGATACGCAGTATTTT. Translation: CASRPGLGTDTQYF.